This T cell receptor (beta chain) was captured by sequencing in a study of response to subunit inactivated influenza vaccine. Broader study findings: Authors suggested that a seasonal influenza vaccination recruits few new T cells each time.

The V and J ends lost 4 bases and 9 bases respectively, with 11 bases between them. The CDR3 covers 12 residues. Per germline, CDR1 SGHRS and CDR2 YFSETQ. With regard to this clonotype: The antigen remains unidentified.

TCRdb ran MiXCR on the RT-PCR reads and lists one entry per CDR3 protein. The data contain 590,000 or so distinct CDR3 sequences, 13% to 15% of them seen just once; the ten biggest clones take up less than 9%. This receptor was obtained from a man between 45 and 60 years old who received an inactivated influenza vaccine. The genes are TRBV5-1 and TRBJ2-1, with D hard to call. The sample in question was PBMCs from blood, obtained about 14 days before vaccination. The CDR3 spells CASSELEGEQFF. DNA of the CDR3: TGCGCCAGCAGCGAGCTAGAAGGTGAGCAGTTCTTC.